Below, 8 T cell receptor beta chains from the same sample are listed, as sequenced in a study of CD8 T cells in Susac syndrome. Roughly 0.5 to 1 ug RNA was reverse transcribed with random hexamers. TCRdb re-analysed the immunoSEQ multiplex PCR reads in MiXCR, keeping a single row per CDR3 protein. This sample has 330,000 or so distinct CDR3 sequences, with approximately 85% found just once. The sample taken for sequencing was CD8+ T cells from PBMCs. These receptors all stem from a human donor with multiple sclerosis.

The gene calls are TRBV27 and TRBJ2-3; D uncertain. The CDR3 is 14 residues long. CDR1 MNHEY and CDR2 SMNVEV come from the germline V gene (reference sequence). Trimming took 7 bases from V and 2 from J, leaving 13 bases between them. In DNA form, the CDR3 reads TGTGCCAGCACCCCGGGCCGCAACACAGATACGCAGTATTTT. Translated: CASTPGRNTDTQYF.

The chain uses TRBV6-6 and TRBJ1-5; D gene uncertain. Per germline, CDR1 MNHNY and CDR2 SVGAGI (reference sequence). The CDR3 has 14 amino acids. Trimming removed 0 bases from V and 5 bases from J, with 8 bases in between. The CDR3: CASSYSSSHQPQHF. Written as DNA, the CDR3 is TGTGCCAGCAGTTACTCGAGCAGCCATCAGCCCCAGCATTTT.

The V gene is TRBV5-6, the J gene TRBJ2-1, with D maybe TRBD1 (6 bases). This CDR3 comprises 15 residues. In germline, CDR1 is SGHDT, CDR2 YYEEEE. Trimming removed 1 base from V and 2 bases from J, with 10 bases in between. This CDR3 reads CASSLWAGAYNEQFF. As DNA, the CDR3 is TGTGCCAGCAGCTTGTGGGCAGGGGCCTACAATGAGCAGTTCTTC.

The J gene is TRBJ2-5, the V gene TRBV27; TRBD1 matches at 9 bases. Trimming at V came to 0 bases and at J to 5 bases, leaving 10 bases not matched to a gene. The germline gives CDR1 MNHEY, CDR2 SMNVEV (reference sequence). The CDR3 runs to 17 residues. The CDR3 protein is CASSLSFSGQGWETQYF. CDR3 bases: TGTGCCAGCAGTTTATCGTTTTCGGGACAGGGCTGGGAGACCCAGTACTTC.

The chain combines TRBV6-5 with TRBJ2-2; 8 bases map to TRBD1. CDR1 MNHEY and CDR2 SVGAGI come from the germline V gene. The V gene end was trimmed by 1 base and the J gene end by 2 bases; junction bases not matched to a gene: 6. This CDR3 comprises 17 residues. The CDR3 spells CASSYYPDRENTGELFF. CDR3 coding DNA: TGTGCCAGCAGTTACTACCCGGACAGGGAAAACACCGGGGAGCTGTTTTTT.

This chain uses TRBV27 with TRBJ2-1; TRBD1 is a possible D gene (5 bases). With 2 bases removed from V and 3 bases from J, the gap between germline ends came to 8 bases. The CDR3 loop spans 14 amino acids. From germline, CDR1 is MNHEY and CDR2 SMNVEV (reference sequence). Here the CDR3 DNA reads TGTGCCAGCAGTTTACAAGGGGACTACAATGAGCAGTTCTTC. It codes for CASSLQGDYNEQFF.

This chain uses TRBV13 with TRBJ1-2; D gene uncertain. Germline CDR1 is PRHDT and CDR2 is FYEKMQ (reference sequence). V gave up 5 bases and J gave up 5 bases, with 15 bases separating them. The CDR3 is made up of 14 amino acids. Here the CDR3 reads CASSLILRDYGYTF. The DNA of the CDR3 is TGTGCCAGCAGCCTAATCTTACGCGATTATGGCTACACCTTC.

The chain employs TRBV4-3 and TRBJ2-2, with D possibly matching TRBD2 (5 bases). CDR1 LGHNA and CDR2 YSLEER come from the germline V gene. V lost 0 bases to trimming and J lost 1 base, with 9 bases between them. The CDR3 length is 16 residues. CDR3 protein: CASSQDHAGNTGELFF. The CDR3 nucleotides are TGCGCCAGCAGCCAAGATCACGCGGGGAACACCGGGGAGCTGTTTTTT.